These T cell receptor beta chains were read from a single sample in a study of post-analysis software for immune sequencing data. Using its own MiXCR run on the PCR reads, TCRdb lists one record per CDR3 protein. The sample comprises about 820,000 distinct CDR3 sequences, about 50% of which are singletons, and 4% to 5.5% rests with the top ten. The sample taken for sequencing was blood. These receptors came from a girl aged 10 to 17 with multiple sclerosis. The CDR3 runs from the conserved cysteine through the conserved F or W. The D gene is left open where the match is weak. Rows give clone size only sometimes, using once, few, many, or a class for an expanded clone.

v_call	cdr3_length	d_call	j_call	clone_size	cdr3_nt	cdr3_aa
TRBV25-1	11	.	TRBJ1-6	few	TGTGCCAGCGGGGCCGGTTCACCCCTCCACTTT	CASGAGSPLHF
TRBV7-8	16	TRBD2	TRBJ2-4	.	TGTGCCAGCAGTCTAGGGCGGGAGGGAGGCAAAAACATTCAGTACTTC	CASSLGREGGKNIQYF
TRBV20-1	17	.	TRBJ1-1	.	TGCAGTGCTAGAGATCTTTTTGGACAGATACGAAACACTGAAGCTTTCTTT	CSARDLFGQIRNTEAFF
TRBV7-9	15	TRBD1	TRBJ1-2	.	TGTGCCAGCAGCCCACAACTACAGGGGGACTATGGCTACACCTTC	CASSPQLQGDYGYTF
TRBV18	16	.	TRBJ2-4	.	TGTGCCAGCTCACCAGATCTGGTGGTAGCCAAAAACATTCAGTACTTC	CASSPDLVVAKNIQYF
TRBV7-2	14	.	TRBJ2-3	.	TGTGCCAGCAGCTACCGAGGGGGGCCAGATACGCAGTATTTT	CASSYRGGPDTQYF
TRBV5-1	14	.	TRBJ2-5	.	TGCGCCAGCAGCGCCAACAGGGCGGATGAGACCCAGTACTTC	CASSANRADETQYF
TRBV5-1	14	.	TRBJ2-7	.	TGCGCCAGCAGCTTGGGTTTCGAAGGTGGCGAGCAGTACTTC	CASSLGFEGGEQYF
TRBV5-1	13	.	TRBJ1-1	.	TGCGCCAGCAGCTTCGTAGTGAACACTGAAGCTTTCTTT	CASSFVVNTEAFF
TRBV21-1	18	.	TRBJ2-5	.	TGTGCCAGCAGCAAATACGGAGTGGGACTAGCGGGAGGACGTAGGAAGTACTTC	CASSKYGVGLAGGRRKYF
TRBV20-1	19	TRBD2	TRBJ2-3	.	TGCAGTGCTAGAGATCAAGTTAGCGGGTTCAGCTATAGCACAGATACGCAGTATTTT	CSARDQVSGFSYSTDTQYF
TRBV6-5	14	TRBD1	TRBJ1-1	.	TGTGCCAGCAGTTTAGTCCAGGGGGCCGCTGAAGCTTTCTTT	CASSLVQGAAEAFF
TRBV5-1	18	TRBD1	TRBJ2-3	.	TGCGCCAGCAGCTTCTTCGATGGGACAGGCCCTAGCACAGATACGCAGTATTTT	CASSFFDGTGPSTDTQYF
TRBV20-1	14	TRBD2	TRBJ2-7	few	TGCAGTGCGAGACTAGCGGGAGGAGCGGGCGAGCAGTACTTC	CSARLAGGAGEQYF
TRBV11-2	13	.	TRBJ1-2	.	TGTGCCAGCAGCCCCGGCAGGGGTGGTGGCTACACCTTC	CASSPGRGGGYTF
TRBV21-1	17	.	TRBJ1-2	few	TGTGCCAGCAGCAAACTTGGGACAGATTACCGTGGGTATGGCTACACCTTC	CASSKLGTDYRGYGYTF
TRBV5-1	16	.	TRBJ2-1	few	TGCGCCAGCAGCTTGTCCTCGGACCTCTTCAGGGATGAGCAGTTCTTC	CASSLSSDLFRDEQFF
TRBV29-1	13	TRBD1	TRBJ2-5	.	TGCAGCGTTGCGGGACAGGGAGGAGAGACCCAGTACTTC	CSVAGQGGETQYF
TRBV18	15	.	TRBJ1-2	.	TGTGCCAGCTCACCACCGACGGCTTTCGTCTATGGCTACACCTTC	CASSPPTAFVYGYTF
TRBV10-3	14	TRBD2	TRBJ2-1	.	TGTGCCATCAGGGGACTAGCGGGATCGAATGAGCAGTTCTTC	CAIRGLAGSNEQFF
TRBV12-3/TRBV12-4	13	.	TRBJ2-7	many	TGTGCCAGCAGCCAAGCTGTGTCCTACGAGCAGTACTTC	CASSQAVSYEQYF
TRBV10-3	14	.	TRBJ2-7	.	TGTGCCATCAGCAGGACAGCTACCGCCTACGAGCAGTACTTC	CAISRTATAYEQYF
TRBV10-3	14	TRBD1	TRBJ1-1	.	TGTGCCATCGGTGGGGACAGTTGGAACACTGAAGCTTTCTTT	CAIGGDSWNTEAFF
TRBV15	15	.	TRBJ2-5	.	TGTGCCACCAGCAGAGATCCTGGGATCCAAGAGACCCAGTACTTC	CATSRDPGIQETQYF
TRBV9	16	TRBD2	TRBJ2-1	.	TGTGCCAGCAGCGTTCTAGCGGGATCCTCCTACAATGAGCAGTTCTTC	CASSVLAGSSYNEQFF
TRBV3-1	15	TRBD2	TRBJ2-5	.	TGTGCCAGCAGCCTTCGGGGGGGCCTACAAGAGACCCAGTACTTC	CASSLRGGLQETQYF
TRBV2	11	.	TRBJ1-2	few	TGTGCCAGCAGTGTTCGAGTAGGCTACACCTTC	CASSVRVGYTF
TRBV30	11	TRBD1	TRBJ2-1	many	TGTGCCTGCACGACAGGGAATGAGCAGTTCTTC	CACTTGNEQFF
TRBV6-6	15	TRBD2	TRBJ2-1	.	TGTGCCAGCAGCCACGGGGCGGGGGGGCGTAATGAGCAGTTCTTC	CASSHGAGGRNEQFF
TRBV7-2	15	.	TRBJ2-5	once	TGTGCCAGCAGCTTATCGTCCTCGGGGACAGAGACCCAGTACTTC	CASSLSSSGTETQYF
TRBV11-2	16	.	TRBJ2-2	few	TGTGCCAGCAGCTTCCTGCAGGGGCTGAGCACCGGGGAGCTGTTTTTT	CASSFLQGLSTGELFF
TRBV3-1	15	.	TRBJ1-6	.	TGTGCCAGCAGCCAAGTCTTATCCGGGGGCTCACCCCTCCACTTT	CASSQVLSGGSPLHF
TRBV15	16	.	TRBJ2-4	few	TGTGCCACCAGCAGAGTTGTTGGCGGGAAGATGAACATTCAGTACTTC	CATSRVVGGKMNIQYF
TRBV28	13	TRBD1	TRBJ2-7	few	TGTGCCAGCAGCATTGACAGGGGCTACGAGCAGTACTTC	CASSIDRGYEQYF
TRBV2	14	.	TRBJ1-2	.	TGTGCCAGCAGTGATTGGGGTTTAGACTATGGCTACACCTTC	CASSDWGLDYGYTF
TRBV29-1	12	TRBD1	TRBJ2-1	few	TGCAGCGTTGACAGGGGGCGAGGGGAGCAGTTCTTC	CSVDRGRGEQFF
TRBV29-1	15	TRBD1	TRBJ1-2	.	TGCAGCGTTTCGGACAGGGGGCGTCTTAACTATGGCTACACCTTC	CSVSDRGRLNYGYTF
TRBV12-3/TRBV12-4	15	TRBD1	TRBJ1-6	.	TGTGCCAGCAGGGCTACAGGGGGACCTAATTCACCCCTCCACTTT	CASRATGGPNSPLHF
TRBV14	14	.	TRBJ2-3	.	TGTGCCAGCAGCCCTCCCGGGTCCAGGTATACGCAGTATTTT	CASSPPGSRYTQYF
TRBV20-1	14	TRBD1	TRBJ2-7	few	TGCAGTGCCACACTTGGGACAGGGGTTTACGAGCAGTACTTC	CSATLGTGVYEQYF
TRBV18	13	.	TRBJ2-5	.	TGTGCCAGCTCACCATATCAGGAAGAGACCCAGTACTTC	CASSPYQEETQYF
TRBV4-1	13	TRBD2	TRBJ2-1	.	TGCGCCAGCAGCCATCCCTTAGCGGGGGAGCAGTTCTTC	CASSHPLAGEQFF
TRBV6-5	15	.	TRBJ1-1	.	TGTGCCAGCAGTTACGACCCCCGGGGGGTCGGTGAAGCTTTCTTT	CASSYDPRGVGEAFF
TRBV29-1	16	TRBD2	TRBJ2-1	.	TGCAGCGTTGAAGAAGTAGGGAGGGGCTCCTACAATGAGCAGTTCTTC	CSVEEVGRGSYNEQFF
TRBV2	13	TRBD2	TRBJ2-3	.	TGTGCCAGCCTAGCGGGGCCCACAGATACGCAGTATTTT	CASLAGPTDTQYF
TRBV5-1	17	TRBD2	TRBJ2-1	.	TGCGCCAGCAGCTTGGGCATAAGCGGGAGTAATCACAATGAGCAGTTCTTC	CASSLGISGSNHNEQFF
TRBV6-1	15	TRBD1	TRBJ2-5	.	TGTGCCAGCAGTTCTCCGCGACAGGGGACGGAGACCCAGTACTTC	CASSSPRQGTETQYF